This T cell receptor beta chain is drawn from a study of T-cell memory formation after mild COVID-19. Overall study: Largely donor-specific sequence clusters came from two donors. Study observations and caveats: Later expanders leaned CD4+, whereas clones that contracted between day 15 and 85 were balanced CD4/CD8. Pre-infection memory carried some responding clones, suggesting that cross-reactive memory joined.

Trimming took 7 bases from V and 1 from J, leaving 10 bases between them. CDR1 is SEHNR and CDR2 is FQNEAQ in the germline V gene (reference sequence). The CDR3 is 14 amino acids. Constant-segment primers were used for 5'RACE, and the resulting TCR alpha and TCR beta cDNA libraries carried sample barcodes and UMIs. TCRdb re-called the 5' RACE reads with MiXCR, one entry per CDR3 protein. The sample comprises 430,000 or so distinct CDR3 sequences, around 25% of which are singletons, and approximately 13% rests with the top ten. Of note for this clonotype: Its specificity is unknown.

The chain employs TRBV7-9 and TRBJ2-2; D unclear. The TCR was taken from an adult woman who had mild COVID-19 (a few samples of this study predate the infection). Cell type and time point are not known. The sequenced material came from PBMCs or a T cell subset sorted from them (not recorded which). This CDR3 reads CASTWWGNTGELFF. CDR3 DNA sequence: TGTGCCAGCACCTGGTGGGGGAACACCGGGGAGCTGTTTTTT. Full variable domain (rest looked up from reference TRBV7-9 and TRBJ2-2): DTGVSQNPRHKITKRGQNVTFRCDPISEHNRLYWYRQTLGQGPEFLTYFQNEAQLEKSRLLSDRFSAERPKGSFSTLEIQRTEQGDSAMYLCASTWWGNTGELFFGEGSRLTVL.